This T cell receptor (beta chain) was profiled in a study of T cell responses to AZD1222 COVID-19 vaccine. Overall study findings and caveats: The reported proportion of spike-specific TCRs targeting unmutated variant regions was nearly half.

A remark on this clone: Its antigen is not identified.

V was pared by 8 bases and J by 1 base, with 14 bases between. Germline assignment: CDR1 LNHDA and CDR2 SQIVND (reference sequence). The CDR3 consists of 14 residues. Sequencing used immunoSEQ multiplex PCR; TCRdb keeps in-frame clones, though not all of them. The sample lists 95,000 to 120,000 clones, approximately 90% occurring once. The source of this sequence is an adult in good health. This chain links TRBV19 with TRBJ1-2; a weak D match, TRBD1 (6 bases). The sample was peripheral blood, taken on day 0 of MenACWY control vaccination. CDR3 sequence (DNA): TGTGCCAGTCGGCGGGACACCAATAACTATGGCTACACCTTC. As protein: CASRRDTNNYGYTF.